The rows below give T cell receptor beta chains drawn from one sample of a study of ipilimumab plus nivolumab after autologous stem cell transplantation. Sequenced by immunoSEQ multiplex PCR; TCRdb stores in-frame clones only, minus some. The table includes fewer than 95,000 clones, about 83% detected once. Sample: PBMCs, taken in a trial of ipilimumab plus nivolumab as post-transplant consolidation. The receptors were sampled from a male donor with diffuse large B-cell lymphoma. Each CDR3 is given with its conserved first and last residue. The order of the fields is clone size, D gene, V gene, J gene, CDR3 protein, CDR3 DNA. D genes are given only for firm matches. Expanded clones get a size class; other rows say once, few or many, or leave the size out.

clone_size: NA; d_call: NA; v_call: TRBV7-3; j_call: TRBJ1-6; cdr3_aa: CASSLIGIYNSPLHF; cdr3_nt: TGTGCCAGCAGCTTGATCGGGATATATAATTCACCCCTCCACTTT
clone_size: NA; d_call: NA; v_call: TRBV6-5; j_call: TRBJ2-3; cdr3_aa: CASSYSQDGRTDTQYF; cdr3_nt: TGTGCCAGCAGTTACTCCCAGGACGGCCGCACAGATACGCAGTATTTT
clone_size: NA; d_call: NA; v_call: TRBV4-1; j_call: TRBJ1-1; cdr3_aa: CASSRETMNTEAFF; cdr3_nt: TGCGCCAGCAGCCGCGAAACTATGAACACTGAAGCTTTCTTT
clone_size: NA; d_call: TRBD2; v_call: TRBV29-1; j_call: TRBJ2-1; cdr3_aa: CSVAGTSERNEQFF; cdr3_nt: TGCAGCGTTGCGGGGACTAGCGAAAGAAATGAGCAGTTCTTC
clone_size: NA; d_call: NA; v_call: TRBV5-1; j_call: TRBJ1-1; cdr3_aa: CASSLSVNTEAFF; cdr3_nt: TGCGCCAGCAGCTTGTCTGTGAACACTGAAGCTTTCTTT
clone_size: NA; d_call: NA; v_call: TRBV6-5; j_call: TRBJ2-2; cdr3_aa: CASSYLLGTGELFF; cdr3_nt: TGTGCCAGCAGTTACCTCCTGGGAACCGGGGAGCTGTTTTTT
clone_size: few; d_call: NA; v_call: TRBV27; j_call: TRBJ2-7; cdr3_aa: CASSLKGIPYEQYF; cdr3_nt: TGTGCCAGCAGTTTAAAGGGGATCCCCTACGAGCAGTACTTC
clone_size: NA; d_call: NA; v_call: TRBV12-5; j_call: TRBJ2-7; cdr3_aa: CASREGVSYEQYF; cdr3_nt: TGTGCTAGCCGGGAAGGGGTCTCCTACGAGCAGTACTTC
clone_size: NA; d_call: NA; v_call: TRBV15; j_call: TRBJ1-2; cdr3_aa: CATSRDRGGYGYTF; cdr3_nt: TGTGCCACCAGCAGAGATCGGGGCGGCTATGGCTACACCTTC
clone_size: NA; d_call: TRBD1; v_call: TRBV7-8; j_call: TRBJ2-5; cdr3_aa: CASSQRSGGTETQYF; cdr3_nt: TGTGCCAGCAGCCAACGGTCAGGGGGTACGGAGACCCAGTACTTC
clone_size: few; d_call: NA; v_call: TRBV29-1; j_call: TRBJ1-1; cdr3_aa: CSVDRGRTEAFF; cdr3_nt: TGCAGCGTTGACAGGGGTCGGACTGAAGCTTTCTTT
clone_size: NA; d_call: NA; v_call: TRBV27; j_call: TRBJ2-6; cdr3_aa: CASSLNGGANVLTF; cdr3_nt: TGTGCCAGCAGCCTGAACGGGGGGGCCAACGTCCTGACTTTC
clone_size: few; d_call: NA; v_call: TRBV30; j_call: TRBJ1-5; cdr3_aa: CAWSVEGISQPQHF; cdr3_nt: TGTGCCTGGAGTGTGGAGGGGATCAGTCAGCCCCAGCATTTT
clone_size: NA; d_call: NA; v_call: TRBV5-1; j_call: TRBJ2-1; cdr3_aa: CASSFGSSYNEQFF; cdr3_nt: TGCGCCAGCAGCTTTGGTAGCTCCTACAATGAGCAGTTCTTC
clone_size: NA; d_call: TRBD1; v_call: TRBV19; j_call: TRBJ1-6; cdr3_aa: CASSIPAGTGMNNSPLHF; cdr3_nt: TGTGCCAGTAGTATTCCCGCCGGGACAGGAATGAATAATTCACCCCTCCACTTT
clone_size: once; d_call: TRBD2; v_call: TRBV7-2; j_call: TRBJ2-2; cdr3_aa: CASSRNPGTSAGELFF; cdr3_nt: TGTGCCAGCAGCCGCAACCCCGGGACTAGCGCCGGGGAGCTGTTTTTT
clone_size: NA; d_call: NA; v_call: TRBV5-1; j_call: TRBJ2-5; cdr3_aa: CASSFQETQYF; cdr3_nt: TGCGCCAGCAGCTTCCAAGAGACCCAGTACTTC
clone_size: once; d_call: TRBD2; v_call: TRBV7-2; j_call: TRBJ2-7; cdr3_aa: CASSPRDYWGGEQYF; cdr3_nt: TGTGCCAGCAGCCCCAGGGACTACTGGGGAGGCGAGCAGTACTTC
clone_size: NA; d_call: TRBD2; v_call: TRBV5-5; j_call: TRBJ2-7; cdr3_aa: CASSLGEERGGRYEQYF; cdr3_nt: TGTGCCAGCAGCTTGGGAGAGGAGCGGGGGGGCCGATACGAGCAGTACTTC
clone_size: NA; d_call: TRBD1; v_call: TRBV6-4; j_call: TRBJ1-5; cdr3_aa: CASSRWTGVRNQPQHF; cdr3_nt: TGTGCCAGCAGTCGCTGGACAGGGGTTCGGAATCAGCCCCAGCATTTT
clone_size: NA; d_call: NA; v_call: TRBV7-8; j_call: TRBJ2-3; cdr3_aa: CASSLSRWRGARATDTQYF; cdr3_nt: TGTGCCAGCAGTTTATCGCGATGGCGGGGTGCGAGGGCGACAGATACGCAGTATTTT
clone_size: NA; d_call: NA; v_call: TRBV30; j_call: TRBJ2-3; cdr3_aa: CAVSLGQDTQYF; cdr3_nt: TGTGCCGTATCTCTTGGGCAAGATACGCAGTATTTT
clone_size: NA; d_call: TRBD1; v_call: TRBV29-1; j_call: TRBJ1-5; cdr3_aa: CSVRQGVGQPQHF; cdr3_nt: TGCAGCGTTCGTCAGGGGGTGGGTCAGCCCCAGCATTTT
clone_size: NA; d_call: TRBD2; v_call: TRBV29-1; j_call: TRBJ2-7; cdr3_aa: CSVAGGVLYEQYF; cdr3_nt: TGCAGCGTTGCGGGGGGGGTGCTCTACGAGCAGTACTTC
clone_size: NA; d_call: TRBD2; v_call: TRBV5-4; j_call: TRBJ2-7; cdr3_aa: CASSPGLYYEQYF; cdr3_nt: TGTGCCAGCAGCCCGGGACTATACTACGAGCAGTACTTC
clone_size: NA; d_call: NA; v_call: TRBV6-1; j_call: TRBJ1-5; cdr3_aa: CASSGLQGYSNQPQHF; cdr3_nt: TGTGCCAGCAGTGGGCTACAGGGATATAGCAATCAGCCCCAGCATTTT
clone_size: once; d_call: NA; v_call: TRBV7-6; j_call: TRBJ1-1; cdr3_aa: CASSLVQTNTEAFF; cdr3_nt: TGTGCCAGCAGCTTAGTCCAGACGAACACTGAAGCTTTCTTT
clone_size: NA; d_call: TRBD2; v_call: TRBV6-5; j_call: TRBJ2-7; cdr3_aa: CASRLAGGPYEQYF; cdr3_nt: TGTGCCAGCAGACTAGCGGGGGGCCCCTACGAGCAGTACTTC
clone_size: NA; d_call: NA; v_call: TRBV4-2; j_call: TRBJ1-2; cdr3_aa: CASSQDRSGAWNYGYTF; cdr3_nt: TGTGCCAGCAGCCAAGATAGATCAGGGGCTTGGAACTATGGCTACACCTTC
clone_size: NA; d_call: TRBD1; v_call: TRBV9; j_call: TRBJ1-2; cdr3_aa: CASRRGTAQFYGYTF; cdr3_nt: TGTGCCAGCAGAAGAGGGACAGCCCAATTCTATGGCTACACCTTC
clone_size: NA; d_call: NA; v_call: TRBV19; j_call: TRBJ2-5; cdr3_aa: CASSSTSFGETQYF; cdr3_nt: TGTGCCAGTAGCTCGACTAGTTTTGGTGAGACCCAGTACTTC
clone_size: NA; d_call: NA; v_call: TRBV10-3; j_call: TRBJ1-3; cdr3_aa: CAISAGNTIYF; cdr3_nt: TGTGCCATCAGTGCGGGGAACACCATATATTTT
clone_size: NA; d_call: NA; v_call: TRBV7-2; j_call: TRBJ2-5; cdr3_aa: CASSSQGVSETQYF; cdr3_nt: TGTGCCAGCAGCTCTCAGGGAGTCTCAGAGACCCAGTACTTC
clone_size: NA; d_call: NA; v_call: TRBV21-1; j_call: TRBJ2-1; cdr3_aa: CASRVDLSSYNEQFF; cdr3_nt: TGTGCCAGCAGGGTCGACCTGAGCTCCTACAATGAGCAGTTCTTC
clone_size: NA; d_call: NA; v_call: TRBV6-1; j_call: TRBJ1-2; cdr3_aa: CASSDLRGGANYGYTF; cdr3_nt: TGTGCCAGCAGTGACTTACGGGGAGGGGCTAACTATGGCTACACCTTC
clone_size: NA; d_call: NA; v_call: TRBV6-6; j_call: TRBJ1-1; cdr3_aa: CASSYSTQGAEAFF; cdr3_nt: TGTGCCAGCAGTTACTCGACACAGGGCGCTGAAGCTTTCTTT
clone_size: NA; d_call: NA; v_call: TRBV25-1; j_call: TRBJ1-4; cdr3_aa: CASSIRVGEEGEKLFF; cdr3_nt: TGTGCCAGCAGTATAAGGGTAGGGGAAGAGGGTGAAAAACTGTTTTTT
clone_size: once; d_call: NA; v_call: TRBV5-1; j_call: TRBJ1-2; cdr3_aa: CASSLGVLYGYTF; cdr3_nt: TGCGCCAGCAGCCTCGGGGTCCTCTATGGCTACACCTTC
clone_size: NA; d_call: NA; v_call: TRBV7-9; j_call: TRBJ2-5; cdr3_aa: CASSLGGDGRSETQYF; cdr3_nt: TGTGCCAGCAGCTTAGGAGGGGACGGAAGGAGCGAGACCCAGTACTTC
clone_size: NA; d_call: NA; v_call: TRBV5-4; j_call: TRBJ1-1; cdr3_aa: CASSFRDTEAFF; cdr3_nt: TGTGCCAGCAGCTTTCGGGACACTGAAGCTTTCTTT
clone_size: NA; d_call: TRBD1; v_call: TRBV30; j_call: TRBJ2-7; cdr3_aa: CAWSVDRVREQYF; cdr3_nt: TGTGCCTGGAGTGTCGACAGGGTGAGGGAGCAGTACTTC
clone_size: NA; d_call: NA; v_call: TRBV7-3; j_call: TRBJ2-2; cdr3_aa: CASSPNGGPNTGELFF; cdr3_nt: TGTGCCAGCAGCCCAAATGGCGGTCCGAACACCGGGGAGCTGTTTTTT
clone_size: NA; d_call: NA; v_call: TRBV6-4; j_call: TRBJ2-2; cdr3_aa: CASSAFAASNTGELFF; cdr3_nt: TGTGCCAGCAGTGCCTTTGCGGCCTCGAACACCGGGGAGCTGTTTTTT